This is a list of T cell receptor beta chains from one sample in a study of T cell responses to AZD1222 COVID-19 vaccine. Only in-frame clones appear in the TCRdb table, and some are missing; sequencing was by immunoSEQ multiplex PCR. The sample lists 150,000 or so clones, 70% to 90% seen once, with around 8.6% in the top ten. Sample: peripheral blood, taken on day 0 of AZD1222 vaccination. The source of these receptors is an adult in good health. CDR3s include the opening cysteine and the closing phenylalanine or tryptophan. Each record gives: D gene, J gene, clone size, V gene, CDR3 protein, CDR3 DNA. The D gene is left open where the match is weak. A clone size is listed for some rows: how often the clone was seen (once, few, many), or a class if it is expanded.

D gene: -
J gene: TRBJ2-3
clone size: few
V gene: TRBV6-4
CDR3 protein: CASSDSAAADTQYF
CDR3 DNA: TGTGCCAGCAGTGACTCGGCTGCCGCCGATACGCAGTATTTT

D gene: TRBD2
J gene: TRBJ2-3
clone size: -
V gene: TRBV5-1
CDR3 protein: CASTSRTSGRGSTDTQYF
CDR3 DNA: TGCGCCAGCACCTCGAGGACTAGCGGGAGGGGGAGTACAGATACGCAGTATTTT

D gene: TRBD1
J gene: TRBJ1-2
clone size: -
V gene: TRBV14
CDR3 protein: CASSQEWHRDRRKVNYGYTF
CDR3 DNA: TGTGCCAGCAGCCAAGAATGGCACCGGGACAGGAGGAAAGTAAACTATGGCTACACCTTC

D gene: -
J gene: TRBJ2-7
clone size: -
V gene: TRBV3-1/TRBV3-2
CDR3 protein: CASSYPGTAREQYF
CDR3 DNA: TGTGCCAGCAGCTACCCGGGCACGGCGCGAGAGCAGTACTTC

D gene: -
J gene: TRBJ2-4
clone size: -
V gene: TRBV5-1
CDR3 protein: CASSLGPGAEGAKNIQYF
CDR3 DNA: TGCGCCAGCAGCCTGGGACCAGGGGCGGAAGGAGCCAAAAACATTCAGTACTTC

D gene: TRBD1
J gene: TRBJ1-5
clone size: -
V gene: TRBV4-1
CDR3 protein: CASSQEGSGTGGRQPQHF
CDR3 DNA: TGCGCCAGCAGCCAAGAGGGTTCCGGGACAGGGGGCCGGCAGCCCCAGCATTTT

D gene: -
J gene: TRBJ1-1
clone size: -
V gene: TRBV28
CDR3 protein: CASLFDTEAFF
CDR3 DNA: TGTGCCAGCCTTTTCGACACTGAAGCTTTCTTT

D gene: -
J gene: TRBJ1-4
clone size: -
V gene: TRBV19
CDR3 protein: CASRDVGFIGEKLFF
CDR3 DNA: TGTGCCAGTAGGGACGTAGGATTTATCGGTGAAAAACTGTTTTTT

D gene: -
J gene: TRBJ1-3
clone size: -
V gene: TRBV6-5
CDR3 protein: CASRPTDPGNTIYF
CDR3 DNA: TGTGCCAGCAGACCGACAGATCCTGGAAACACCATATATTTT

D gene: TRBD1
J gene: TRBJ2-4
clone size: once
V gene: TRBV11-2
CDR3 protein: CASSLSGTENIQYF
CDR3 DNA: TGTGCCAGCAGCTTGTCCGGGACAGAAAACATTCAGTACTTC

D gene: -
J gene: TRBJ2-1
clone size: -
V gene: TRBV7-9
CDR3 protein: CASSPGGGRAIREQFF
CDR3 DNA: TGTGCCAGCAGCCCAGGGGGCGGGAGGGCCATCCGAGAGCAGTTCTTC

D gene: TRBD1
J gene: TRBJ2-7
clone size: -
V gene: TRBV18
CDR3 protein: CASSRYQGDEQYF
CDR3 DNA: TGTGCCAGCTCTCGATACCAGGGGGACGAGCAGTACTTC

D gene: -
J gene: TRBJ2-3
clone size: -
V gene: TRBV11-3
CDR3 protein: CASSFTLGDTQYF
CDR3 DNA: TGTGCCAGCAGCTTTACTCTTGGGGATACGCAGTATTTT

D gene: -
J gene: TRBJ1-2
clone size: few
V gene: TRBV9
CDR3 protein: CASSVGEANYGYTF
CDR3 DNA: TGTGCCAGCAGCGTCGGCGAGGCTAACTATGGCTACACCTTC

D gene: TRBD2
J gene: TRBJ2-7
clone size: -
V gene: TRBV6-4
CDR3 protein: CASTNGRLAGEQYF
CDR3 DNA: TGTGCCAGCACCAACGGGAGGCTAGCGGGAGAGCAGTACTTC

D gene: TRBD1
J gene: TRBJ2-3
clone size: -
V gene: TRBV27
CDR3 protein: CASRYLTGAFTDTQYF
CDR3 DNA: TGTGCCAGCAGATACTTAACAGGGGCCTTCACAGATACGCAGTATTTT

D gene: TRBD1
J gene: TRBJ2-3
clone size: -
V gene: TRBV7-2
CDR3 protein: CASSSLAGTGSTDTQYF
CDR3 DNA: TGTGCCAGCAGCTCTCTTGCCGGGACAGGGAGCACAGATACGCAGTATTTT

D gene: TRBD1
J gene: TRBJ1-5
clone size: -
V gene: TRBV5-4
CDR3 protein: CASSPGQGAGQPQHF
CDR3 DNA: TGTGCCAGCAGCCCGGGACAGGGGGCTGGTCAGCCCCAGCATTTT

D gene: TRBD1
J gene: TRBJ2-5
clone size: -
V gene: TRBV27
CDR3 protein: CASTWAGGETQYF
CDR3 DNA: TGTGCCAGCACGTGGGCAGGGGGAGAGACCCAGTACTTC

D gene: -
J gene: TRBJ2-3
clone size: -
V gene: TRBV3-1/TRBV3-2
CDR3 protein: CASSRSGPGDTQYF
CDR3 DNA: TGTGCCAGCAGCCGATCGGGGCCGGGAGATACGCAGTATTTT

D gene: TRBD1
J gene: TRBJ1-2
clone size: -
V gene: TRBV10-1
CDR3 protein: CASSESRGPHGYTF
CDR3 DNA: TGCGCCAGCAGTGAGTCCAGGGGGCCTCATGGCTACACCTTC

D gene: -
J gene: TRBJ2-7
clone size: -
V gene: TRBV5-1
CDR3 protein: CASSPGPSSYEQYF
CDR3 DNA: TGCGCCAGCAGCCCAGGCCCGTCAAGCTACGAGCAGTACTTC

D gene: -
J gene: TRBJ2-1
clone size: -
V gene: TRBV4-1
CDR3 protein: CASSPVGYNEQFF
CDR3 DNA: TGCGCCAGCAGCCCGGTAGGCTACAATGAGCAGTTCTTC

D gene: -
J gene: TRBJ1-2
clone size: -
V gene: TRBV19
CDR3 protein: CASSPLYTF
CDR3 DNA: TGTGCCAGTAGTCCACTCTACACCTTC

D gene: TRBD2
J gene: TRBJ2-5
clone size: once
V gene: TRBV5-1
CDR3 protein: CASSLGLAVQETQYF
CDR3 DNA: TGCGCCAGCAGCTTAGGCCTAGCGGTTCAAGAGACCCAGTACTTC

D gene: -
J gene: TRBJ1-3
clone size: -
V gene: TRBV5-6
CDR3 protein: CASSLAGAGNTIYF
CDR3 DNA: TGTGCCAGCAGCTTGGCAGGGGCAGGAAACACCATATATTTT

D gene: -
J gene: TRBJ2-1
clone size: once
V gene: TRBV19
CDR3 protein: CASSIGQRGNEQFF
CDR3 DNA: TGTGCCAGTAGTATAGGTCAACGAGGGAATGAGCAGTTCTTC

D gene: -
J gene: TRBJ1-5
clone size: once
V gene: TRBV16
CDR3 protein: CASSQIVTRSNQPQHF
CDR3 DNA: TGTGCCAGCAGCCAAATAGTTACCAGAAGCAATCAGCCCCAGCATTTT

D gene: -
J gene: TRBJ1-1
clone size: -
V gene: TRBV28
CDR3 protein: CASSYQHTEAFF
CDR3 DNA: TGTGCCAGCAGTTATCAGCACACTGAAGCTTTCTTT